This T cell receptor (beta chain) was obtained from a study of identical twins. Study-level findings and limits: Sequences that were out-of-frame, alpha and twin-shared displayed an excess of low generation probability. Modelling approaches yielded underestimates of out-of-frame TCR alpha sharing between monozygotic twins.

This clonotype was seen a few times. Its antigen is unidentified. All donors were healthy Caucasians. TCRdb reprocessed the 5' RACE reads via MiXCR and lists one record per CDR3 protein. The sample records about 720,000 distinct CDR3 sequences, over 8.5% being singletons. The CDR3 loop spans 12 amino acids. Germline-derived CDR1 and CDR2 are SGHRS and YFSETQ. The germline V and J ends were trimmed by 10 bases and 8 bases, with 15 bases remaining between them. These data are also associated with another study on yellow fever vaccine responses in identical twins. That paper notes: Twins' T cell vaccine responses reportedly looked partly convergent, partly personalized.

Source material: PBMCs. The chain uses TRBV5-1 and TRBJ1-4, with D possibly being TRBD1 (5 bases). This receptor was obtained from a woman aged 18-35 years in good health. The CDR3 protein is CAHADTGEKLFF. CDR3 nucleotide sequence: TGCGCCCACGCGGACACGGGGGAAAAACTGTTTTTT.